This TCR beta chain appears in the sequencing data of a study of blood T cell repertoires in COVID-19. Across the study: Samples came from the United States, Italy and Spain, spanning acute and convalescent COVID-19. The cDNA or gDNA used as material had been derived from T cells, B-cell-depleted T cells, or PBMCs.

In the study's own analysis: Amplification of reference gene primers provided the estimated nucleated cell counts. Only in-frame clones appear in the TCRdb table, and some are missing; sequencing was by immunoSEQ multiplex PCR. Clone size and the V and J calls come from that table; the DNA yielded D and trimming. Of 140,000 or so clones detected, nearly 90% appear once; the ten largest clones hold around 1.9%. The CDR3 has 16 amino acids. Germline loops: CDR1 SGHRS, CDR2 YFSETQ. The trim removed 4 bases at V and 4 bases at J, leaving 8 bases unmatched. Sequenced input: peripheral blood. This chain connects TRBV5-1 to TRBJ2-2; 9 positions agree with TRBD2. This TCR was recovered from a man in his 70s with acute or convalescent COVID-19. The CDR3 is CASSPLGSGGTGELFF. The CDR3 coding sequence is TGCGCCAGCAGCCCTTTGGGTAGCGGGGGCACCGGGGAGCTGTTTTTT.